Below are 14 T cell receptor beta chains sequenced from a single sample in a study of T cells after yellow fever vaccination. A single record per CDR3 protein comes from TCRdb applying MiXCR to the 5' RACE reads. Of 200,000 to 300,000 distinct CDR3 sequences listed, 6.7% are singletons. Specimen: CD4+ T cells sorted from PBMCs, collected on the day of the yellow fever booster vaccination. The origin of the receptors is a man under 40 who received the YFV17D yellow fever vaccine.

J is TRBJ1-1 and V is TRBV14, with 7 bases fitting TRBD1. The CDR3 runs 14 residues. After removal of 1 base from V and 4 bases from J, the junction contained 3 bases not matched to a gene. CDR1 and CDR2 (germline): SGHDN, FVKESK. The CDR3 bases are TGTGCCAGCAGCCAAGGAGCAGGGGGCACTGAAGCTTTCTTT. Its protein product is CASSQGAGGTEAFF.

The rearrangement links TRBV2 to TRBJ2-2; D may be TRBD1 (6 bases). The CDR3 totals 15 residues. V was clipped by 6 bases and J by 4 bases, with 15 bases between them. CDR1 is SNHLY and CDR2 is FYNNEI in the germline V gene. CDR3 sequence (DNA): TGTGCCAGCAGCATTAGACAGGTTTCCACCGGGGAGCTGTTTTTT. It is translated as CASSIRQVSTGELFF. The variable domain in full, completed from reference TRBV2 and TRBJ2-2, reads EPEVTQTPSHQVTQMGQEVILRCVPISNHLYFYWYRQILGQKVEFLVSFYNNEISEKSEIFDDQFSVERPDGSNFTLKIRSTKLEDSAMYFCASSIRQVSTGELFFGEGSRLTVL.

The chain uses TRBV12-3 or TRBV12-4 and TRBJ2-1; D call uncertain. Trimming cost V 10 bases and J 3 bases, with 10 bases left between them. This CDR3 contains 12 residues. CDR3 amino acids: CAIVSGYNEQFF. The CDR3, as DNA: TGTGCCATCGTCTCGGGCTACAATGAGCAGTTCTTC.

This clonotype showed up just a few times. In DNA, the CDR3 is TGTGCCAGCAGCTTAGAGGTGCGGGAGACTAGCACAGATACGCAGTATTTT. Protein sequence: CASSLEVRETSTDTQYF. The chain couples TRBV11-2 to TRBJ2-3; 7 bases line up with TRBD2. Germline-derived CDR1 and CDR2 are SGHAT and FQNNGV. J gave up 0 bases and V 0 bases, and 6 bases lay outside the gene matches. There are 17 residues in the CDR3. Filled out from reference TRBV11-2 and TRBJ2-3, the complete variable domain reads EAGVAQSPRYKIIEKRQSVAFWCNPISGHATLYWYQQILGQGPKLLIQFQNNGVVDDSQLPKDRFSAERLKGVDSTLKIQPAKLEDSAVYLCASSLEVRETSTDTQYFGPGTRLTVL.

This clonotype has just a few counts. V and J are TRBV5-1 and TRBJ1-2; TRBD1 is a possible D gene (6 bases). The CDR3 extends over 14 amino acids. CDR1 is SGHRS, CDR2 YFSETQ, per germline. V shed 4 bases and J shed 4 bases, with 14 bases lying between them. The CDR3 region is CASSLSRGSYGYTF. The DNA for the CDR3 is TGCGCCAGCAGCCTAAGCAGGGGAAGCTATGGCTACACCTTC.

This clonotype was seen only once. CDR3 DNA: TGTGCCAGCAGCCCTCGACTAGCGGAGTACAATGAGCAGTTCTTC. It codes for CASSPRLAEYNEQFF. This chain connects TRBV7-9 to TRBJ2-1, with TRBD2 identical over 9 bases. Losses at the gene ends were 5 bases for V and 4 bases for J; bases not matched to a gene: 6. This CDR3 comprises 15 residues. CDR1 and CDR2 from the germline V gene are SEHNR and FQNEAQ (reference sequence).

This clonotype appeared a single time. The rearrangement uses TRBV20-1 and TRBJ1-1; 8 nucleotides match TRBD1. The CDR3 spans 16 residues. Germline V lookup: CDR1 DFQATT, CDR2 SNEGSKA (reference sequence). The CDR3 is CCFWGQAPCMNTEAFF. The CDR3 DNA follows: TGCTGCTTCTGGGGACAGGCTCCGTGCATGAACACTGAAGCTTTCTTT.

In its sample, this clonotype was seen many times. CDR3 nucleotide sequence: TGTGCCAGCAGTGGCGGGGGTGCCTATGGCTACACCTTC. Translation gives CASSGGGAYGYTF. This chain connects TRBV9 to TRBJ1-2, with D possibly TRBD1 on 5 matching bases. CDR3 length: 13 amino acids. From germline, CDR1 is SGDLS and CDR2 YYNGEE. V was shortened by 5 bases and J by 4 bases, with 12 bases between the two germline ends.

The chain uses TRBV7-2 and TRBJ2-7, with D perhaps matching TRBD2 (5 bases). Trimming pared 5 bases from V and 3 bases from J, leaving 20 bases between. CDR1 is SGHTA and CDR2 is FQGNSA in the germline V gene. The CDR3 is 16 residues long. CDR3 nucleotide sequence: TGTGCCAGCAGCCAGCGGAGCGGAGAGAGTAACTACGAGCAGTACTTC. Translating gives CASSQRSGESNYEQYF.

The chain joins TRBV5-4 to TRBJ2-3; 12 nucleotides agree with TRBD1. The germline V gene has CDR1 SGHNT and CDR2 YYREEE (reference sequence). Losses at the gene ends were 5 bases for V and 5 bases for J; bases not matched to a gene: 6. This CDR3 region has 15 residues. The CDR3 region is CASSSGTGGLDTQYF. CDR3 DNA sequence: TGTGCCAGCAGTTCCGGGACAGGGGGCTTAGATACGCAGTATTTT.

This clonotype has ten or more counts. The chain carries TRBV18 and TRBJ2-5; no clear D gene. CDR1 and CDR2 from the germline V gene are KGHSH and LQKENI. V lost 3 bases, J lost 4 bases, and 9 bases lay in between. CDR3 length: 13 amino acids. Here the CDR3 DNA reads TGTGCCAGCTCACCGCCGGTCGTAGAGACCCAGTACTTC. Translating it yields CASSPPVVETQYF.

This clonotype was observed a few times. The J gene is TRBJ1-5, the V gene TRBV19, with D tentatively TRBD1 (5 bases). CDR1 is LNHDA, CDR2 SQIVND, per germline (reference sequence). This CDR3 is 14 amino acids long. V dropped 6 bases and J dropped 5 bases, with 14 bases sitting between them. Here the CDR3 reads CASSTGLLDQPQHF. Here the CDR3 DNA reads TGTGCCAGTAGCACAGGCCTCTTAGATCAGCCCCAGCATTTT.

V is TRBV7-2 and J is TRBJ2-1; D is uncertain. Trimming shortened V by 5 bases and J by 5 bases, and 13 bases separated the two germline ends. CDR3 length equals 14 residues. Germline CDR1 SGHTA, CDR2 FQGNSA. DNA of the CDR3: TGTGCCAGCAGCCGAGGAAACTGGAACAATGAGCAGTTCTTC. This encodes CASSRGNWNNEQFF.

This clonotype was seen a handful of times. The chain recombines TRBV5-4 with TRBJ1-1; 9 bases fit TRBD1. In germline, CDR1 is SGHNT, CDR2 YYREEE (reference sequence). Trimming took 5 bases from V and 2 from J; bases not matched to a gene: 10. CDR3 length: 16 amino acids. The CDR3 nucleotides read TGTGCCAGCAGGACAGGGGGTTCGGTGGTAAACACTGAAGCTTTCTTT. This codes for CASRTGGSVVNTEAFF. Looking up the rest from reference TRBV5-4 and TRBJ1-1 gives the full variable domain: ETGVTQSPTHLIKTRGQQVTLRCSSQSGHNTVSWYQQALGQGPQFIFQYYREEENGRGNFPPRFSGLQFPNYSSELNVNALELDDSALYLCASRTGGSVVNTEAFFGQGTRLTVV.